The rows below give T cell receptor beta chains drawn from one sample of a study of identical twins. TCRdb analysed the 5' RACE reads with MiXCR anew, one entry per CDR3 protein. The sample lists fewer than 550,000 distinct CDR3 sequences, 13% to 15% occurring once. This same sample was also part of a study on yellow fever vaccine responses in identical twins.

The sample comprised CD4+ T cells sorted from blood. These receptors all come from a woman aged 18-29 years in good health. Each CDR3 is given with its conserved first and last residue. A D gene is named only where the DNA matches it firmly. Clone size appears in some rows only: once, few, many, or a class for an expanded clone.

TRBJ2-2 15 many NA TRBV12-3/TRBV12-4 TGTGCCAGCAGTCTACAGGCCCCGAACACCGGGGAGCTGTTTTTT CASSLQAPNTGELFF
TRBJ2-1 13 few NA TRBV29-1 TGCAGCGGCGGGACAGACTCCTACAATGAGCAGTTCTTC CSGGTDSYNEQFF
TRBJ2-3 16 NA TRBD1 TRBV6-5 TGTGCCAGCAGTACTCTACGGACAGGGGGCACAGATACGCAGTATTTT CASSTLRTGGTDTQYF
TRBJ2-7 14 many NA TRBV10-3 TGTGCCATCAGTGCCGATGGGGGAGCCTACGAGCAGTACTTC CAISADGGAYEQYF
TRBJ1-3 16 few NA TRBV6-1 TGTGCCAGCAGTCGATCTCAGGGAAGAATTGGAAACACCATATATTTT CASSRSQGRIGNTIYF
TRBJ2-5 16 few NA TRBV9 TGTGCCAGCAGCGCCTCGACCCAGGGGTACCAAGAGACCCAGTACTTC CASSASTQGYQETQYF
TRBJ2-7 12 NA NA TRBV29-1 TGCAGCGTTGGGGACAACACCTACGAGCAGTACTTC CSVGDNTYEQYF
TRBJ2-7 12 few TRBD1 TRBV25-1 TGTGCCACCAACAGGGGGCTGTCCGAGCAGTACTTC CATNRGLSEQYF
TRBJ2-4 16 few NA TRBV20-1 TGCAGTGCTAGAGGTGAATGGACAGAGGACAGAAACATTCAGTACTTC CSARGEWTEDRNIQYF
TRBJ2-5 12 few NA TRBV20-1 TGCAGTCCCAGATCCAGGAGGGAGACCCAGTACTTC CSPRSRRETQYF
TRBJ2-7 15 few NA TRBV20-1 TGCAGTGCTAGAGATGTTAGAAAGGGGGGCTACGAGCAGTACTTC CSARDVRKGGYEQYF